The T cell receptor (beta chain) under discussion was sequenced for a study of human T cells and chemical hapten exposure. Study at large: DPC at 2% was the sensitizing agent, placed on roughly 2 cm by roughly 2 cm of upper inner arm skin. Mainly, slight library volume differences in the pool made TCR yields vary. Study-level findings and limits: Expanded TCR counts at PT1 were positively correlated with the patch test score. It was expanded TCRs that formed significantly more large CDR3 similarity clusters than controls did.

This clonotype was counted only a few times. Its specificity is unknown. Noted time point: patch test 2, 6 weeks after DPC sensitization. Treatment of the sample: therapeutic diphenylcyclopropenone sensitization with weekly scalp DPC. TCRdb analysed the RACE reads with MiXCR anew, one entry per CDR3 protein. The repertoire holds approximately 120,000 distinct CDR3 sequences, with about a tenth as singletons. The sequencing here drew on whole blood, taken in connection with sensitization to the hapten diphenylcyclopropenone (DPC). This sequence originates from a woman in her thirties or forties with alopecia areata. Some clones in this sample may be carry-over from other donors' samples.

CDR3 amino acids: CASSKGLADQETQYF. The CDR3 nucleotides are TGTGCCAGCAGCAAGGGACTAGCGGACCAAGAGACCCAGTACTTC. The chain uses TRBV14 and TRBJ2-5; 11 nucleotides align to TRBD2. The germline CDR1 and CDR2 sequences are SGHDN and FVKESK. The V gene end was trimmed by 5 bases and the J gene end by 0 bases; junction bases not matched to a gene: 2. The length of the CDR3 is 15 residues. Looking up the rest from reference TRBV14 and TRBJ2-5 gives the full variable domain: EAGVTQFPSHSVIEKGQTVTLRCDPISGHDNLYWYRRVMGKEIKFLLHFVKESKQDESGMPNNRFLAERTGGTYSTLKVQPAELEDSGVYFCASSKGLADQETQYFGPGTRLLVL.